The 4 T cell receptor beta chains below all came from one sample that was sequenced in a study of blood T cell repertoires in COVID-19. Profiled with immunoSEQ multiplex PCR; TCRdb holds only in-frame clones, not every one. The sample records approximately 360,000 clones, approximately 89% being singletons. Sequenced: PBMCs or T cells enriched from blood (not recorded which). These TCRs come from a man aged 40-50 years in a cohort exposed to, infected with or recovered from COVID-19 (not recorded which).

The gene calls are TRBV4-2 and TRBJ2-2, with 13 bases fitting TRBD2. V lost 0 bases and J lost 7; bases outside the gene matches: 11. Germline V lookup: CDR1 LGHNA, CDR2 YNFKEQ. The CDR3 covers 19 residues. CDR3 protein: CASSQEGILAGGMSGELFF. The CDR3 DNA is TGTGCCAGCAGCCAAGAAGGGATACTAGCGGGAGGGATGAGCGGGGAGCTGTTTTTT.

This sequence joins TRBV3-1 (or the pseudogene TRBV3-2) and TRBJ2-1; D might be TRBD2 (6 bases). Trimming cost V 4 bases and J 2 bases, with 15 bases left between them. This CDR3 region has 16 residues. CDR1 is LGHDT and CDR2 is YNNKEL in the germline V gene (reference sequence). CDR3 in DNA: TGTGCCAGCAGCCTGCCCGGGGCTAGCGCCTACAATGAGCAGTTCTTC. Protein sequence: CASSLPGASAYNEQFF.

This sequence joins TRBV3-1 (or the pseudogene TRBV3-2) and TRBJ1-5; 9 bases are a match to TRBD1. The CDR3 extends over 14 amino acids. J was trimmed by 9 bases and V by 4 bases; bases with no gene match: 7. Germline CDR1 LGHDT, CDR2 YNNKEL (reference sequence). CDR3 DNA: TGTGCCAGCAGCCCGGAATACAGGGGGCGGCCCCAGCATTTT. This translates into CASSPEYRGRPQHF.

J is TRBJ1-5 and V is TRBV7-9; D is ambiguous. Looked up from germline, CDR1 is SEHNR and CDR2 is FQNEAQ (reference sequence). The CDR3 extends over 13 amino acids. V was cut by 5 bases and J by 6 bases, with 11 bases left in between. The DNA for the CDR3 is TGTGCCAGCAGCAGCACGGGGATTCAGCCCCAGCATTTT. Protein sequence: CASSSTGIQPQHF.